These T cell receptor beta chains were read from a single sample in a study of blood T cells in healthy people across ages. In TCRdb, the 5' RACE reads were re-called with MiXCR into one record per CDR3 protein. The sample holds about 1,500,000 distinct CDR3 sequences, 28% seen once. Sequenced input: blood. The receptors stem from a woman aged 30 to 39 in good health. The CDR3 runs from the conserved cysteine through the conserved F or W. D genes are given only for firm matches. The size of a clone is reported for some rows only, either as once, few or many, or as a class for expanded clones.

TRBJ2-3	-	TRBV27	-	TGTGCCAGCAGTTCGACAGGGAGGCCAGATACGCAGTATTTT	CASSSTGRPDTQYF
TRBJ2-1	-	TRBV5-1	-	TGCGCCAGCAGCTTGACGTCGGCCGAAAGTTTCAATGAGCAGTTCTTC	CASSLTSAESFNEQFF
TRBJ2-7	-	TRBV10-3	TRBD2	TGTGCCGTCAGCCAGACTAGCGGGGGGGCTCTCGACGAGCAGTACTTC	CAVSQTSGGALDEQYF
TRBJ2-1	-	TRBV29-1	-	TGCAGCGTTGAGGGCAGACGGAATGAGCAGTTCTTC	CSVEGRRNEQFF
TRBJ2-7	many	TRBV20-1	-	TGCAGTGCCATGAGGTCCTACGAGCAGTACTTC	CSAMRSYEQYF
TRBJ2-3	few	TRBV20-1	TRBD1	TGCAGTGCTTCCCCGACAGGGGGCTACAAGACAGATACGCAGTATTTT	CSASPTGGYKTDTQYF
TRBJ2-1	-	TRBV15	-	TGTGCCACCAGCAGAGATTCGGTGAATGAGCAGTTCTTC	CATSRDSVNEQFF
TRBJ2-5	-	TRBV7-2	TRBD2	TGTGCCAGCAGCTTACTACGGGCCACGGGGGGGGAGACCCAGTACTTC	CASSLLRATGGETQYF
TRBJ1-6	-	TRBV20-1	-	TGCAGTGCTAGAGGACCAGGGGCGTATAATTCACCCCTCCACTTT	CSARGPGAYNSPLHF
TRBJ2-7	-	TRBV5-1	-	TGCGCCAGCAGCTTGGACGGGGGCGACTACGAGCAGTACTTC	CASSLDGGDYEQYF
TRBJ1-2	-	TRBV29-1	-	TGCAGCGTGGGTCGGGATGGGGGCTACACCTTC	CSVGRDGGYTF
TRBJ1-1	few	TRBV20-1	TRBD1	TGCAGTGCCAGGGGGGGCAGGGCTGGCACTGAAGCTTTCTTT	CSARGGRAGTEAFF
TRBJ2-5	-	TRBV7-9	TRBD1	TGTGCCAGCAGCTTAGTGGGACAGGGCATCGGGGAGACCCAGTACTTC	CASSLVGQGIGETQYF
TRBJ2-2	-	TRBV7-6	TRBD1	TGTGCCAGCAGCTTAACCACAGGGGCGAACACCGGGGAGCTGTTTTTT	CASSLTTGANTGELFF
TRBJ2-2	-	TRBV9	TRBD1	TGTGCCAGCAGCGTAGCTCGGACAGGGGGCGACACCGGGGAGCTGTTTTTT	CASSVARTGGDTGELFF
TRBJ2-3	few	TRBV7-9	-	TGTGCCAGCACCCTCGACTCTCCGGTGGCGCAGTATTTT	CASTLDSPVAQYF
TRBJ2-7	many	TRBV4-2	-	TGTGCCAGCAGCCAAGATGGGACCGAGTACGAGCAGTACTTC	CASSQDGTEYEQYF
TRBJ1-2	-	TRBV7-2	TRBD1	TGTGCCAGCAGCACGACAGGGAGGGGCTATGGCTACACCTTC	CASSTTGRGYGYTF
TRBJ2-1	-	TRBV9	-	TGTGCCAGCAGCCTAAGGCGAGCGGGTGGGGAGAAAGAGCAGTTCTTC	CASSLRRAGGEKEQFF
TRBJ2-4	-	TRBV24-1	-	TGTGCCCCGCGGGGGGACAGCAAAAACATTCAGTACTTC	CAPRGDSKNIQYF
TRBJ2-3	few	TRBV20-1	TRBD2	TGCAGTGCCCTCACTACGCTAGCGGTCACAGATACGCAGTATTTT	CSALTTLAVTDTQYF
TRBJ2-2	once	TRBV5-1	-	TGCGCCAGCCCTGTAGTCGGGGAGCTGTTTTTT	CASPVVGELFF
TRBJ2-5	many	TRBV7-2	-	TGTGCCAGCAGCCAAGGGACACACCAAGAGACCCAGTACTTC	CASSQGTHQETQYF
TRBJ2-7	once	TRBV18	-	TGTGCCAGCTCACCAGGACAGACTCGTGGCGAGCAGTACTTC	CASSPGQTRGEQYF
TRBJ2-3	few	TRBV20-1	-	TGCAGTGCTAGTGGGGAAAACCCCATAGATACGCAGTATTTT	CSASGENPIDTQYF
TRBJ2-7	-	TRBV25-1	TRBD2	TGTGCCTGCAGTGGACTAGCAAACGAGCAGTACTTC	CACSGLANEQYF
TRBJ2-7	many	TRBV20-1	-	TGCAGTGCTCAACCCCGGGACTTCCCCTCCGAGCAGTACTTC	CSAQPRDFPSEQYF
TRBJ2-7	many	TRBV28	TRBD1	TGTGCCAGCAGCCGGGACAGGAACGAGCAGTACTTC	CASSRDRNEQYF
TRBJ2-3	-	TRBV6-6	-	TGTGCCAGCAGTGGGGGCAGGGGAGTGCCAGATACGCAGTATTTT	CASSGGRGVPDTQYF
TRBJ2-1	many	TRBV20-1	TRBD2	TGCAGTGCTAGAGGACTAGCGGAATCCAATGAGCAGTTCTTC	CSARGLAESNEQFF
TRBJ1-1	-	TRBV12-3/TRBV12-4	-	TGTGCCAGCAGTTCCAAGGACATGAGATTAGTTGAAGCTTTCTTT	CASSSKDMRLVEAFF
TRBJ2-1	few	TRBV3-1	-	TGTGCCAGCAGCCAAGAGTACCCTGATGAGCAGTTCTTC	CASSQEYPDEQFF
TRBJ1-1	few	TRBV7-9	-	TGTGCCAGCAGCTTAGGGGATGGGGCGAGGACTGAAGCTTTCTTT	CASSLGDGARTEAFF
TRBJ2-7	few	TRBV6-5	-	TGTGCCAGCAGCGGACGGGTTGGCGGAAGCTACGAGCAGTACTTC	CASSGRVGGSYEQYF
TRBJ1-4	many	TRBV20-1	-	TGCAGTTGCCCGGGCCGTAATGAAAAACTGTTTTTT	CSCPGRNEKLFF
TRBJ1-1	-	TRBV6-5	TRBD1	TGTACCAGCAGTCTGGACAGGGGGTGGAGCACTGAAGCTTTCTTT	CTSSLDRGWSTEAFF
TRBJ1-6	-	TRBV6-1	-	TGTGCCAGCAGTGATGACGGAAATTCACCCCTCCACTTT	CASSDDGNSPLHF
TRBJ2-1	-	TRBV5-6	-	TGTGCCAGCAGCTTCGTTACCAATGAGCAGTTCTTC	CASSFVTNEQFF
TRBJ1-2	-	TRBV6-5	-	TGTGCCAGCAGTTACTCCCTCGTTGGGGGAGGCTATGGCTACACCTTC	CASSYSLVGGGYGYTF
TRBJ2-5	-	TRBV24-1	-	TGTGCCACCAGTGATTCACGGTATTCGGGAGAGACCCAGTACTTC	CATSDSRYSGETQYF
TRBJ2-2	-	TRBV7-3	TRBD1	TGTGCCAGCAGCCAGAGAACCGGGACAGGCACCGGGGAGCTGTTTTTT	CASSQRTGTGTGELFF
TRBJ2-7	-	TRBV20-1	TRBD1	TGCAGTGCACTTTGGACAGGGAGCTCCTACGAGCAGTACTTC	CSALWTGSSYEQYF
TRBJ1-5	-	TRBV18	TRBD1	TGTGCCAGCTCACCACCTTACAGGGGAGCGGGACAGCCCCAGCATTTT	CASSPPYRGAGQPQHF
TRBJ2-5	many	TRBV7-9	-	TGTGCCAGCAGGGGCCTACGGGAGACCCAGTACTTC	CASRGLRETQYF
TRBJ2-5	many	TRBV27	-	TGTGCCAGCAGTTTATTAGGATGGGCGGAAGAGACCCAGTACTTC	CASSLLGWAEETQYF
TRBJ1-1	few	TRBV20-1	-	TGCAGTGCGAGTTACAGGGAGCACACTGAAGCTTTCTTT	CSASYREHTEAFF
TRBJ2-3	-	TRBV20-1	-	TGCAGTGCTAGAGATCTATTTCGGGGGGCGGATACGCAGTATTTT	CSARDLFRGADTQYF
TRBJ2-7	few	TRBV11-2	-	TGTGCCAGCGGCTCCGGAGGTGCGGGAACCCCTGTCGAGCAGTACTTC	CASGSGGAGTPVEQYF
TRBJ1-1	-	TRBV6-6	-	TGTGCCAGCAGTTACTCGGGAACAGAACGAACTGAAGTTTTCTTT	CASSYSGTERTEVFF
TRBJ1-4	few	TRBV20-1	-	TGCAGTGCTAGAGATTACCGGGGAGTGGATGAAAAACTGTTTTTT	CSARDYRGVDEKLFF
TRBJ2-5	many	TRBV24-1	-	TGTGCCACCGGTTTAACCCAGTACTTC	CATGLTQYF
TRBJ2-5	-	TRBV28	-	TGTGCCAGCAGGCCTTCGGGAGCCAGAGAGACCCAGTACTTC	CASRPSGARETQYF
TRBJ2-3	-	TRBV20-1	-	TGCAGTGCTAGGGATTTGCGTACTAGCACAGATACGCAGTATTTT	CSARDLRTSTDTQYF
TRBJ1-1	-	TRBV6-5	TRBD1	TGTGCCACCCAAGCCCCCGGGACAGGGTCTGAAGCTTTCTTT	CATQAPGTGSEAFF
TRBJ2-7	few	TRBV12-3/TRBV12-4	-	TGTGCCAGCAGCCGCCAATCCCTTCGGGACTACGAGCAGTACTTC	CASSRQSLRDYEQYF
TRBJ2-1	-	TRBV18	TRBD2	TGTGCCAGCACGCTAGCGGGAGGACCAAATGAGCAGTTCTTC	CASTLAGGPNEQFF
TRBJ2-1	once	TRBV19	TRBD2	TGTGCCAGTAGGATCTCGGCGGGAGTATTTGAGCAGTTCTTC	CASRISAGVFEQFF
TRBJ1-2	-	TRBV7-2	-	TGTGCCAGCAGCAGCGACAGAGGGCTTAACTATGGCTACACCTTC	CASSSDRGLNYGYTF
TRBJ2-1	-	TRBV2	TRBD2	TGTGCCAGCAGCCGAGTTGGGCGAGCGGGGGGCTCTAAGGCGACCCACAATGAGCAGTTCTTC	CASSRVGRAGGSKATHNEQFF
TRBJ1-2	-	TRBV12-3/TRBV12-4	-	TGTGCCAGCACTCCAGCTGGGGGAGATGGCTACACCTTC	CASTPAGGDGYTF